Each of the 22 T cell receptor beta chains below was sequenced from the same sample in a study of OX40 agonist ivuxolimab in advanced cancers. Sequencing was performed with immunoSEQ multiplex PCR; in TCRdb, only in-frame clones are kept and a portion is missing. The sample contains some 50,000 clones, over 70% of which appear only once. Here the sequenced sample was CD4+ or CD8+ T cells sorted from blood, taken in a trial of the OX40 agonist ivuxolimab. The origin of the receptors is an adult with an advanced solid tumor such as melanoma, head and neck, liver or kidney cancer.

V and J are TRBV11-3 and TRBJ1-6, with 7 bases matching TRBD1. This CDR3 comprises 14 residues. Germline V gene sequence: CDR1 SGHNT, CDR2 YENEEA. Trimming took 1 base from V and 10 from J; bases not matched to a gene: 4. The CDR3 DNA reads as TGTGCCAGCAGCTTAGGAGGGGGCAACTCACCCCTCCACTTT. This translates into CASSLGGGNSPLHF.

This clone was counted only a few times. The chain combines TRBV5-1 with TRBJ1-2, with 7 bases matching TRBD1. V was pared by 0 bases and J by 2 bases, with 4 bases of the junction left unmatched. The germline CDR1 and CDR2 sequences are SGHRS and YFSETQ. CDR3 length equals 15 residues. The chain's CDR3 is CASSLDPGGNYGYTF. The CDR3, as DNA: TGCGCCAGCAGCTTGGATCCAGGGGGGAACTATGGCTACACCTTC.

Written as DNA, the CDR3 is TGTGCCAGCAGCGTAACGACAGCCCCCGATGGCTACACCTTC. Protein product: CASSVTTAPDGYTF. The chain couples TRBV9 to TRBJ1-2; perhaps TRBD1 as D (5 bases). Deletions cut 1 base from V and 6 bases from J, with 13 bases between. Looked up from germline, CDR1 is SGDLS and CDR2 is YYNGEE. CDR3 length: 14 amino acids.

The chain has TRBV28 and TRBJ1-3; D is undetermined. The CDR3 runs 15 residues. The germline gives CDR1 MDHEN, CDR2 SYDVKM. With 7 bases removed from V and 0 bases from J, the gap between germline ends came to 13 bases. DNA for the CDR3: TGTGCCAGCACCGCCCCAGGATACTCTGGAAACACCATATATTTT. Protein product: CASTAPGYSGNTIYF.

The chain recombines TRBV5-1 with TRBJ2-1, with 8 nucleotides matching TRBD2. Germline-derived CDR1 and CDR2 are SGHRS and YFSETQ. With 6 bases clipped from V and 7 bases from J, the junction kept 6 bases outside the gene matches. The CDR3 totals 13 residues. CDR3 nucleotides: TGCGCCAGCAATAGCGGGGTAGGGAATGAGCAGTTCTTC. Amino acids: CASNSGVGNEQFF.

The gene calls are TRBV5-1 and TRBJ1-4, with D maybe TRBD1 (5 bases). Germline V CDR1 and CDR2: SGHRS, YFSETQ. V was shortened by 4 bases and J by 2 bases, with 12 bases between the two germline ends. CDR3 length: 15 amino acids. CDR3 loop: CASSGGSRTNEKLFF. CDR3 DNA: TGCGCCAGCAGCGGGGGGAGTCGGACTAATGAAAAACTGTTTTTT.

V and J are TRBV28 and TRBJ1-2; D remains ambiguous. CDR3 length equals 14 residues. Trimming removed 2 bases from V and 4 bases from J, with 11 bases in between. The V gene's germline CDR1 is MDHEN and CDR2 SYDVKM. The CDR3 coding sequence is TGTGCCAGCAGTTTAGAATCTATTGGCTATGGCTACACCTTC. It is translated as CASSLESIGYGYTF.

V usage is TRBV7-2 and J usage is TRBJ1-3, with 9 bases lining up with TRBD1. Looked up from germline, CDR1 is SGHTA and CDR2 is FQGNSA. V was clipped by 4 bases and J by 3 bases; unmatched bases: 10. The CDR3 extends over 17 amino acids. The chain's CDR3 is CASSWTGAGTGGNTIYF. DNA for the CDR3: TGTGCCAGCAGCTGGACAGGGGCTGGAACTGGTGGAAACACCATATATTTT.

The V call is TRBV5-5, the J call TRBJ2-7; TRBD1 matches 10 bases. Looked up from germline, CDR1 is SGHKS and CDR2 is YYEKEE (reference sequence). The J segment lost 3 bases and the V segment lost 0 bases, leaving 3 bases of the junction unmatched. There are 15 residues in the CDR3. The CDR3 region has the DNA TGTGCCAGCAGCTTGGCCGGGGACAGGGGCTACGAGCAGTACTTC. Residues: CASSLAGDRGYEQYF.

The chain is built from TRBV27 and TRBJ1-5; D is undetermined. Germline CDR1 reads MNHEY; CDR2 reads SMNVEV (reference sequence). The CDR3 extends over 14 amino acids. With 3 bases removed from V and 3 bases from J, the gap between germline ends came to 9 bases. CDR3: CASSFTGNNQPQHF. As DNA, the CDR3 is TGTGCCAGCAGTTTTACGGGGAACAATCAGCCCCAGCATTTT.

CDR3 amino acids: CASTLGGVRGPSGANVLTF. In DNA form, the CDR3 reads TGTGCCAGCACCCTAGGAGGGGTCAGGGGTCCCTCTGGGGCCAACGTCCTGACTTTC. The chain carries TRBV28 and TRBJ2-6, with D perhaps assigned TRBD1 or TRBD2 (6 bases each). CDR3 size: 19 residues. Germline CDR1 and CDR2: MDHEN and SYDVKM. Trimming shortened V by 7 bases and J by 0 bases, and 22 bases separated the two germline ends.

The J gene is TRBJ1-3, the V gene TRBV5-1; D not certain. Germline CDR1 is SGHRS and CDR2 is YFSETQ. The CDR3 runs to 17 residues. Trimming cost V 0 bases and J 0 bases, with 13 bases left between them. DNA of the CDR3: TGCGCCAGCAGCTTGGAAACAGTTTCTCTCTCTGGAAACACCATATATTTT. Encoded protein: CASSLETVSLSGNTIYF. The full variable domain, with the rest looked up from reference TRBV5-1 and TRBJ1-3, is KAGVTQTPRYLIKTRGQQVTLSCSPISGHRSVSWYQQTPGQGLQFLFEYFSETQRNKGNFPGRFSGRQFSNSRSEMNVSTLELGDSALYLCASSLETVSLSGNTIYFGEGSWLTVV.

The chain has TRBV18 and TRBJ2-5; 7 bases fit TRBD2. This CDR3 has 15 amino acids. The trim removed 2 bases at V and 4 bases at J, leaving 7 bases unmatched. Germline CDR1 reads KGHSH; CDR2 reads LQKENI. CDR3 DNA sequence: TGTGCCAGCTCACCAGCGGGAGCCCAGCGAGAGACCCAGTACTTC. As protein: CASSPAGAQRETQYF. Complete variable domain (other parts from reference TRBV18 and TRBJ2-5): NAGVMQNPRHLVRRRGQEARLRCSPMKGHSHVYWYRQLPEEGLKFMVYLQKENIIDESGMPKERFSAEFPKEGPSILRIQQVVRGDSAAYFCASSPAGAQRETQYFGPGTRLLVL.

The gene calls are TRBV6-6 and TRBJ1-4; TRBD1 matches 11 bases. CDR3 length: 15 amino acids. V shed 6 bases, J shed 8 bases, and the junction held 8 bases outside the gene matches. Germline V gives CDR1 MNHNY, CDR2 SVGAGI (reference sequence). CDR3 in amino acids: CASSRPGQGDEKLFF. As DNA, the CDR3 is TGTGCCAGCAGCCGTCCGGGACAGGGGGACGAAAAACTGTTTTTT.

The CDR3 sequence is CASSSWGSSSEKLFF. The CDR3 DNA sequence: TGTGCCAGCAGCTCCTGGGGATCCTCGAGTGAAAAACTGTTTTTT. The rearrangement joins TRBV11-2 to TRBJ1-4; D is unresolved. The V and J ends lost 4 bases and 7 bases respectively, with 16 bases between them. The germline CDR1 and CDR2 sequences are SGHAT and FQNNGV. CDR3 length equals 15 residues.

In DNA form, the CDR3 reads TGTGCCAGTAGTACTCGACAGGGTTTAACGGAGACCCAGTACTTC. As protein: CASSTRQGLTETQYF. V is TRBV19 and J is TRBJ2-5, with 7 bases identical to TRBD1. Trimming cost V 4 bases and J 5 bases; bases outside gene matches: 10. Germline CDR1 is LNHDA and CDR2 is SQIVND (reference sequence). There are 15 residues in the CDR3.

This clone appeared a single time. This CDR3 is CASSPGVGSYGYTF. CDR3 coding DNA: TGTGCCAGCAGCCCAGGGGTGGGGAGCTATGGCTACACCTTC. The chain uses TRBV11-2 and TRBJ1-2; D might be TRBD1 (6 bases). The CDR3 length is 14 residues. CDR1 and CDR2 from the germline V gene are SGHAT and FQNNGV. Trimming pared 5 bases from V and 4 bases from J, leaving 14 bases between.

V is TRBV7-2 and J is TRBJ2-5; 10 nucleotides agree with TRBD1. The V gene end was trimmed by 5 bases and the J gene end by 5 bases; junction bases not matched to a gene: 11. From germline, CDR1 is SGHTA and CDR2 FQGNSA. This CDR3 region has 16 residues. CDR3 sequence (DNA): TGTGCCAGCAGCACGACACCGGGACAGGGGATCGAGACCCAGTACTTC. Protein sequence: CASSTTPGQGIETQYF.

The chain recombines TRBV28 with TRBJ2-7, with 9 positions matching TRBD2. The V segment lost 9 bases and the J segment 9 bases; nucleotides outside the gene matches: 27. The length of the CDR3 is 18 residues. Germline V CDR1 and CDR2: MDHEN, SYDVKM. As DNA, the CDR3 is TGTGCCAGTAGACCCGCAGGGACAGTAGCGGGAGCCCCCTATGGGCAGTACTTC. This gives the protein CASRPAGTVAGAPYGQYF.

This chain connects TRBV5-6 to TRBJ2-7; D call uncertain. Germline CDR1 and CDR2: SGHDT and YYEEEE. This CDR3 is built from 11 residues. Trimming shortened V by 2 bases and J by 9 bases, and 9 bases separated the two germline ends. CDR3 in amino acids: CASSFGSAQYF. The CDR3 DNA follows: TGTGCCAGCAGCTTTGGATCCGCGCAGTACTTC.

The CDR3 here is CASSGAGASGRARETQYF. The DNA for the CDR3 is TGTGCCAGCTCGGGGGCAGGGGCTAGCGGGAGGGCCCGAGAGACCCAGTACTTC. The chain is built from TRBV28 and TRBJ2-5, with TRBD2 identical over 12 bases. CDR3 length: 18 residues. V lost 8 bases, J lost 4 bases, and 17 bases stayed unmatched. CDR1 and CDR2 (germline): MDHEN, SYDVKM.

In its sample, this clone was seen a few times. The chain has TRBV6-1 and TRBJ1-1; TRBD1 matches 7 bases. V dropped 7 bases and J dropped 5; count of bases not matched to a gene: 7. This CDR3 spans 13 amino acids. Germline CDR1 reads MNHNS; CDR2 reads SASEGT. The DNA of the CDR3 is TGTGCCAGCAAACCGACAGGGAGGACTGAAGCTTTCTTT. It encodes CASKPTGRTEAFF.